This is a list of T cell receptor beta chains from one sample in a study of CD8 T cells in Susac syndrome. TCRdb reanalysed the immunoSEQ multiplex PCR reads using MiXCR and keeps one entry per CDR3 protein. The table lists 95,000 to 150,000 distinct CDR3 sequences, just over 95% of them singletons. Sequenced input: CD4+ T cells from PBMCs. The receptors were gathered from a human donor with Susac syndrome. Both conserved end residues are part of each CDR3. The D gene is left open where the match is weak. Size values are once, few and many counts, or a class for expanded clones, and some rows have none.

V,size,D,J,DNA,CDR3
TRBV29-1,-,-,TRBJ2-7,TGCAGCGTTGCGGAGGTCCCGAGCTCCTACGAGCAGTACTTC,CSVAEVPSSYEQYF
TRBV2,-,-,TRBJ1-5,TGTGCCAGCAGTGAAAGGGGATCTGGGCAGCATTTT,CASSERGSGQHF
TRBV30,-,-,TRBJ1-2,TGTGCCTGGAGTGTCGACGCGGTAGCCCTCTATGGCTACACCTTC,CAWSVDAVALYGYTF
TRBV7-3,-,-,TRBJ2-2,TGTGCCAGCAGCCCAGGAAGGACCGGGGAGCTGTTTTTT,CASSPGRTGELFF
TRBV20-1,once,-,TRBJ2-1,TGCAGTGCTAGAGCCCTTCGGCGAGGGCAGTTCTTC,CSARALRRGQFF
TRBV7-3,once,-,TRBJ2-1,TGTGCCAGCAGCATACAGGGAAAATACAATGAGCAGTTCTTC,CASSIQGKYNEQFF
TRBV6-2/TRBV6-3,-,TRBD2,TRBJ2-1,TGTGCCAGCAGTCCGACTAGCGGGTTAGTGGATGAGCAGTTCTTC,CASSPTSGLVDEQFF
TRBV5-1,-,-,TRBJ2-2,TGCGCCAGCAGCCGGGACGGAAACACCGGGGAGCTGTTTTTT,CASSRDGNTGELFF
TRBV20-1,-,-,TRBJ1-1,TGCAGTGCCGTCGAAGGGGCTAACACTGAAGCTTTCTTT,CSAVEGANTEAFF
TRBV20-1,-,-,TRBJ2-5,TGCAGCCAAAGGAAGTACCAAGAGACCCAGTACTTC,CSQRKYQETQYF
TRBV6-6,-,-,TRBJ1-4,TGTGCCAGCAGTTACTCCGGGGGGGTTAAAGAAAAACTGTTTTTT,CASSYSGGVKEKLFF
TRBV5-1,-,TRBD1,TRBJ1-2,TGCGCCAGCAGCTCGGGACAGACCTATGGCTACACCTTC,CASSSGQTYGYTF
TRBV15,-,TRBD2,TRBJ2-7,TGTGCCACCAGCAGAGATCGGACTAGCGGGGACTACGAGCAGTACTTC,CATSRDRTSGDYEQYF
TRBV2,-,-,TRBJ2-3,TGTGCCAGCAGTGAAATCTGGTTCACAAGCACAGATACGCAGTATTTT,CASSEIWFTSTDTQYF
TRBV29-1,-,TRBD1,TRBJ2-7,TGCAGCGTTTGGGACAGGGGGCCCGAGCAGTACTTC,CSVWDRGPEQYF
TRBV6-5,-,-,TRBJ1-1,TGTGCCAGCAGTGAGATGCGGACTGAAGCTTTCTTT,CASSEMRTEAFF
TRBV2,once,TRBD1,TRBJ1-1,TGTGCCAGCAGCCCCGGGGGGACAGCGCGGGAAGCTTTCTTT,CASSPGGTAREAFF
TRBV28,once,-,TRBJ2-7,TGTGCCAGCAGCGCACCCCCCCCGGGGCGCGCCTACGAGCAGTACTTC,CASSAPPPGRAYEQYF
TRBV15,once,TRBD2,TRBJ2-2,TGTGCCACCAGCAGAGTTCTAGCGGGGAACACCGGGGAGCTGTTTTTT,CATSRVLAGNTGELFF
TRBV30,-,TRBD2,TRBJ2-4,TGTGCCTGGAGTGTGGGAGGGCAGCAAAACATTCAGTACTTC,CAWSVGGQQNIQYF
TRBV7-3,-,-,TRBJ2-1,TGTGCCAGCAGCTTAACCTTTGCAGGGAGAGAAGGGGATGAGCAGTTCTTC,CASSLTFAGREGDEQFF
TRBV19,-,-,TRBJ2-1,TGTGCCAGTAGTAGCCGACAGTCCCTCAATGAGCAGTTCTTC,CASSSRQSLNEQFF
TRBV29-1,-,TRBD1,TRBJ2-7,TGCAGCGTTGCTGGGGTGGTGGACAGGGGGCTGAGTGACGAGCAGTACTTC,CSVAGVVDRGLSDEQYF
TRBV14,-,-,TRBJ1-3,TGTGCCAGCAGCCTGACGTGGAACACCATATATTTT,CASSLTWNTIYF
TRBV7-8,once,-,TRBJ2-1,TGTGCCAGCAGCTTAATCGAGTGGCGGCTAGGTCCCTACAATGAGCAGTTCTTC,CASSLIEWRLGPYNEQFF
TRBV14,-,TRBD1,TRBJ1-3,TGTGCCAGCAGCCCCCGGACAGGTGGAAACACCATATATTTT,CASSPRTGGNTIYF
TRBV20-1,-,-,TRBJ2-7,TGCAGTGCTAGTATTACTACTAGCTACGAGCAGTACTTC,CSASITTSYEQYF
TRBV6-5,-,-,TRBJ2-7,TGTGCCAGCAGTCCTCGTGGATCCCGCGGGGAACAGTACTTC,CASSPRGSRGEQYF
TRBV28,-,-,TRBJ2-7,TGTGCCAGCCTCTCGTTCCAGGGACATCCTTACGAGCAGTACTTC,CASLSFQGHPYEQYF
TRBV13,-,-,TRBJ2-7,TGTGCCAGCAGCATAAGGACAGTAAAGAGCGAGCAGTACTTC,CASSIRTVKSEQYF
TRBV19,-,-,TRBJ2-7,TGTGCCAGTAGTACCCGACTAGGAACCTACGAGCAGTACTTC,CASSTRLGTYEQYF
TRBV25-1,-,-,TRBJ2-7,TGTGCCAGCAGTGAATATAAGAGCTACGAGCAGTACTTC,CASSEYKSYEQYF
TRBV19,-,-,TRBJ2-3,TGTGCCAGTAGTATGTTCAGGGCAGATACGCAGTATTTT,CASSMFRADTQYF
TRBV3-1,-,TRBD2,TRBJ2-1,TGTGCCAGCAGCCAAGATCGCCTACTAGCGGAGCAGTTCTTC,CASSQDRLLAEQFF
TRBV4-1,-,-,TRBJ2-7,TGCGCCAGCAGCCGACAACAGTTTCTTTACGAGCAGTACTTC,CASSRQQFLYEQYF
TRBV3-1,-,-,TRBJ2-3,TGTGCCAGCAGCCCCTCCTCCGATACGCAGTATTTT,CASSPSSDTQYF
TRBV3-1,-,TRBD2,TRBJ2-1,TGTGCCAGCAGCCCATGGGGAGGGAGTCCGGTTGAGCAGTTCTTC,CASSPWGGSPVEQFF
TRBV30,-,-,TRBJ2-6,TGTGCCTGGAGTGTATCGGGTAGTGGGGCCAACGTCCTGACTTTC,CAWSVSGSGANVLTF
TRBV20-1,-,TRBD2,TRBJ2-1,TGCAGTGCTAGAGTTTTAGCGGGAGTACTAAACAATGAGCAGTTCTTC,CSARVLAGVLNNEQFF
TRBV6-1,-,-,TRBJ1-5,TGTGCCAGCAGGATGACTGAGACTAGCAATCAGCCCCAGCATTTT,CASRMTETSNQPQHF
TRBV30,-,-,TRBJ1-4,TGTGCCTGGAGTGACGGGGGATACGAAAAACTGTTTTTT,CAWSDGGYEKLFF
TRBV12-3/TRBV12-4,-,TRBD2,TRBJ2-1,TGTGCCAGCACCGATCCCGGGACTAGCGCCTACAATGAGCAGTTCTTC,CASTDPGTSAYNEQFF
TRBV20-1,-,TRBD2,TRBJ2-5,TGCAGTGCTAGTGCGGGACTAGGAATTCCAGAGACCCAGTACTTC,CSASAGLGIPETQYF
TRBV9,-,-,TRBJ2-5,TGTGCCAGCAGCGCAGGGGTAGAAGAGACCCAGTACTTC,CASSAGVEETQYF
TRBV7-3,once,-,TRBJ2-5,TGTGCCAGCAGCTTGGGGCGGCTTGGGGAGACCCAGTACTTC,CASSLGRLGETQYF
TRBV18,once,TRBD1,TRBJ2-5,TGTGCCAGCTCACCCCGGACAGGGGAACAAGAGACCCAGTACTTC,CASSPRTGEQETQYF
TRBV27,few,-,TRBJ2-5,TGTGCCAGCAGTTTACTAGGTCAAGAGACCCAGTACTTC,CASSLLGQETQYF
TRBV6-4,-,-,TRBJ1-1,TGTGCCAGCAGTGACCTGGCCGGTAGGGGTGAAGCTTTCTTT,CASSDLAGRGEAFF
TRBV29-1,-,TRBD1,TRBJ1-4,TGCAGCGTCTCCGGGACAGTTGGCGAAAAACTGTTTTTT,CSVSGTVGEKLFF
TRBV2,-,-,TRBJ1-5,TGTGCCAGCAGTGTCCCGGGGGCGGGTTACCAGCCCCAGCATTTT,CASSVPGAGYQPQHF
TRBV28,-,-,TRBJ1-2,TGTGCCAGCAGTTTAACGGTTGGCAACAACTATGGCTACACCTTC,CASSLTVGNNYGYTF
TRBV7-8,-,TRBD2,TRBJ2-7,TGTGCCAGCAGCTTAGCCTGGACTAGCGGGAAGGAACTCCTCTACGAGCAGTACTTC,CASSLAWTSGKELLYEQYF
TRBV4-1,-,TRBD2,TRBJ2-7,TGCGCCAGCAGCCAAGCCGGTCGACTAGCGGGCGGATACGAGCAGTACTTC,CASSQAGRLAGGYEQYF
TRBV6-2/TRBV6-3,-,-,TRBJ2-1,TGTGCCAGCACCTGGGATGACTACAATGAGCAGTTCTTC,CASTWDDYNEQFF
TRBV20-1,-,-,TRBJ1-1,TGCAGTGCGAGGAGTAAAGGACCTTACACTGAAGCTTTCTTT,CSARSKGPYTEAFF
TRBV4-2,-,-,TRBJ2-5,TGTGCCAGCAGCCAAAACCCCACGAACGGGCAATCGGCCCAGTACTTC,CASSQNPTNGQSAQYF
TRBV12-3/TRBV12-4,-,TRBD2,TRBJ2-7,TGTGCCAGCAACCGAGCGGGAGGAGGAGTGAAGCAGTACTTC,CASNRAGGGVKQYF
TRBV6-5,-,TRBD1,TRBJ1-1,TGTGCCAGCAGACAGACAGGGGGGACTGAAGCTTTCTTT,CASRQTGGTEAFF
TRBV27,-,TRBD2,TRBJ2-1,TGTGCCAGCAGTTTATGGTTCCGGACTAGCGGAAATGAGCAGTTCTTC,CASSLWFRTSGNEQFF